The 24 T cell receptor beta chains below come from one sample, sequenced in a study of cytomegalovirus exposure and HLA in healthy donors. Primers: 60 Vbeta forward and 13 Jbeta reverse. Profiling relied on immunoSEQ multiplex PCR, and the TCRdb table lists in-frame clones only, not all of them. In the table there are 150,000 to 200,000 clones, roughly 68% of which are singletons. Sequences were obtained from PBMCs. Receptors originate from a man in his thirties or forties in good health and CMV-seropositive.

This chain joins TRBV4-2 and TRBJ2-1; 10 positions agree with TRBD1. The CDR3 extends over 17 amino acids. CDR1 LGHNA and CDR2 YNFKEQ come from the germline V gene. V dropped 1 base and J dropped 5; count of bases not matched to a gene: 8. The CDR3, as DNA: TGTGCCAGCAGCCAAGCCTTGGGACAGGGGTTCAACAATGAGCAGTTCTTC. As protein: CASSQALGQGFNNEQFF.

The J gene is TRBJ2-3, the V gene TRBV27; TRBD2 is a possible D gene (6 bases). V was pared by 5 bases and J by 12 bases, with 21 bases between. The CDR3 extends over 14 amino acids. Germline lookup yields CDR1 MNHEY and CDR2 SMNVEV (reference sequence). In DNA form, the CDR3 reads TGTGCCAGCAGTCCACCGCTAGGGCGGGGTCCACAGTATTTT. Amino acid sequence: CASSPPLGRGPQYF.

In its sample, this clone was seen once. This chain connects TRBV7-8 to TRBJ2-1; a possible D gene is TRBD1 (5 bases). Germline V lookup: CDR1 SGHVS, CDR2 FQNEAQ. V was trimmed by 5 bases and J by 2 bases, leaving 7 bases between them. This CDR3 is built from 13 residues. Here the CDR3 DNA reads TGTGCCAGCAGCGGCAGGGCCTACAATGAGCAGTTCTTC. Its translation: CASSGRAYNEQFF.

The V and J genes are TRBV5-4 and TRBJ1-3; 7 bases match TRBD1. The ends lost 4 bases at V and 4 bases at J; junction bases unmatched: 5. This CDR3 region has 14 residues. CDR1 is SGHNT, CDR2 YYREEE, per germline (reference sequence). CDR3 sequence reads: CASSAGGFGNTIYF. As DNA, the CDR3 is TGTGCCAGCAGCGCAGGGGGTTTCGGAAACACCATATATTTT.

CDR3 nucleotide sequence: TGTGCCAGCACCAATGAGCGAACCTACGAGCAGTACTTC. It translates to CASTNERTYEQYF. The rearrangement links TRBV7-3 to TRBJ2-7; unclear D gene. CDR1 is SGHTA and CDR2 is FQGTGA in the germline V gene. This CDR3 contains 13 residues. V was pared by 7 bases and J by 2 bases, with 12 bases between.

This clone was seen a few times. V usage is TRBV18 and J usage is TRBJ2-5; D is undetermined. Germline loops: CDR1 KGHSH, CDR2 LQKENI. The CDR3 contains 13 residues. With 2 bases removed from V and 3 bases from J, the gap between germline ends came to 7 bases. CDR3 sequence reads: CASSPGSEETQYF. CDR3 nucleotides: TGTGCCAGCTCACCAGGTTCGGAAGAGACCCAGTACTTC.

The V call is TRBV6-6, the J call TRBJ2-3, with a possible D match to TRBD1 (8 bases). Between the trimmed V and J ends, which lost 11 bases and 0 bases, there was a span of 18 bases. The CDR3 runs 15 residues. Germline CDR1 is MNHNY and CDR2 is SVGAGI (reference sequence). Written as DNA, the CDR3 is TGTGCCCACAGGGGGGGGACCCTTAGCACAGATACGCAGTATTTT. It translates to CAHRGGTLSTDTQYF.

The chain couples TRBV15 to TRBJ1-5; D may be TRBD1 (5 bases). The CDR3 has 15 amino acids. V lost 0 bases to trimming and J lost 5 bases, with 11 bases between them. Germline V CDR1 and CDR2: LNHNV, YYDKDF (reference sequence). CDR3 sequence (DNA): TGTGCCACCAGCAGAGAAGGGGTGAAATATCAGCCCCAGCATTTT. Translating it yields CATSREGVKYQPQHF.

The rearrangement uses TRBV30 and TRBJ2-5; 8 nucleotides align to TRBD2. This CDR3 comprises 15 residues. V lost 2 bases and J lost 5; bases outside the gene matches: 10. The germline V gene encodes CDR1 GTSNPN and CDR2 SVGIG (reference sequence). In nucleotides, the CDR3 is TGTGCCTGGAGTCCCGGGGGGGTACTGGGGGAGACCCAGTACTTC. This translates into CAWSPGGVLGETQYF.

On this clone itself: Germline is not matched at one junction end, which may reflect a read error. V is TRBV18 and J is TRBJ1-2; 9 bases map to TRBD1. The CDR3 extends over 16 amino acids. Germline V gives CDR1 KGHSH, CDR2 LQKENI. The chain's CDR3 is CASSPLRSRDRDGYTF. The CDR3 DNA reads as TGTGCCAGCTCCCCACTACGTTCCCGGGACAGGGACGGCTACACCTTC.

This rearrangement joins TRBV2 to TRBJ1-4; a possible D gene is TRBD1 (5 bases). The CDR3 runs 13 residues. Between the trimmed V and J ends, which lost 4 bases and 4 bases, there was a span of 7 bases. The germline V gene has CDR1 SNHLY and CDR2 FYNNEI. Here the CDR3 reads CASSVGDNEKLFF. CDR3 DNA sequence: TGTGCCAGCAGTGTAGGGGATAATGAAAAACTGTTTTTT.

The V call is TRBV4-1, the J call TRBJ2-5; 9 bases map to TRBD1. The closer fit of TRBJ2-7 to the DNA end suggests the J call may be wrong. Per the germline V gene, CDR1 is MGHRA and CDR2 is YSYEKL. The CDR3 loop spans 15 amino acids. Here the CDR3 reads CASSQAGQGPYEQYF. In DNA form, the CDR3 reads TGCGCCAGCAGCCAAGCGGGACAGGGACCCTACGAGCAGTACTTC.

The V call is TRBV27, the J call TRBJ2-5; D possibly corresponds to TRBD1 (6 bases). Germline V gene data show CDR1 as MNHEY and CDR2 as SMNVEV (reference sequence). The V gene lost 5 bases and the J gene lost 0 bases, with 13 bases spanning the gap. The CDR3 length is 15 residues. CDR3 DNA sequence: TGTGCCAGCAGTGTAAACCCAGGGGACCAAGAGACCCAGTACTTC. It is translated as CASSVNPGDQETQYF.

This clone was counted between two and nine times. CDR3 sequence (DNA): TGCGCCAGCAGTTCTCTAAACCGGGACAGAGGCACAGATACGCAGTATTTT. It translates to CASSSLNRDRGTDTQYF. The gene calls are TRBV23-1 and TRBJ2-3, with TRBD1 identical over 7 bases. TRBV23-1 is noted as an ORF with a role that remains uncertain. V was clipped by 5 bases and J by 1 base; unmatched bases: 12. The CDR3 covers 17 residues.

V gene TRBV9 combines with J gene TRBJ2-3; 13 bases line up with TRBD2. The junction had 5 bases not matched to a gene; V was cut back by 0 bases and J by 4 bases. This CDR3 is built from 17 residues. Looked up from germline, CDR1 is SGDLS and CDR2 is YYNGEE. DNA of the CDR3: TGTGCCAGCAGCGTAGAAGTGGGACTAGCGGGATCAGATACGCAGTATTTT. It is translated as CASSVEVGLAGSDTQYF.

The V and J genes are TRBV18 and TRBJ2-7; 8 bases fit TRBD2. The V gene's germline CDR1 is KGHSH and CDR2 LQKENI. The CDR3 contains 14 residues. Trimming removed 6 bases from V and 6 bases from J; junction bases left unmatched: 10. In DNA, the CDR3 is TGTGCCAGCTCCGGGAGGGAGTTGGGGGCCGAGCAGTACTTC. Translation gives CASSGRELGAEQYF.

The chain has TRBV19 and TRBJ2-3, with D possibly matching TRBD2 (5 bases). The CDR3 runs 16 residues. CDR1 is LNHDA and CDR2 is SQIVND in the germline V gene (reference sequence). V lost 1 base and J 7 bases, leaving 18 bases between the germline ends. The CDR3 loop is CASSIAPNPTGNTQYF. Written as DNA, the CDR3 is TGTGCCAGTAGTATAGCACCAAACCCGACGGGGAATACGCAGTATTTT.

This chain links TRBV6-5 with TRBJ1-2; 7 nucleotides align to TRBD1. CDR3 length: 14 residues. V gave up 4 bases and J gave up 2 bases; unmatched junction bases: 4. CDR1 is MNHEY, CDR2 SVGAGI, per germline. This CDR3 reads CASSWAGQNYGYTF. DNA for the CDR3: TGTGCCAGCAGTTGGGCGGGACAGAACTATGGCTACACCTTC.

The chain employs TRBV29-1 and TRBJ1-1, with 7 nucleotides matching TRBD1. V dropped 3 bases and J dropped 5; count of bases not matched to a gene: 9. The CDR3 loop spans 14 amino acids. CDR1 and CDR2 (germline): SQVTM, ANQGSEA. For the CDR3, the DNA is TGCAGCGTTGACGACCGGGACAGCGCTACTGAAGCTTTCTTT. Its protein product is CSVDDRDSATEAFF. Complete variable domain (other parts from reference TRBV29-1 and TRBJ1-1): SAVISQKPSRDICQRGTSLTIQCQVDSQVTMMFWYRQQPGQSLTLIATANQGSEATYESGFVIDKFPISRPNLTFSTLTVSNMSPEDSSIYLCSVDDRDSATEAFFGQGTRLTVV.

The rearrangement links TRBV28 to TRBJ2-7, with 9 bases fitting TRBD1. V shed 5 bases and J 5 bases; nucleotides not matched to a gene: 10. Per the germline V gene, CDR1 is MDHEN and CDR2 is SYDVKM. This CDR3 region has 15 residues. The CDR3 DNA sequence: TGTGCCAGCAGTCAGGGACAGGGTGGCACGGACGAGCAGTACTTC. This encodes CASSQGQGGTDEQYF.

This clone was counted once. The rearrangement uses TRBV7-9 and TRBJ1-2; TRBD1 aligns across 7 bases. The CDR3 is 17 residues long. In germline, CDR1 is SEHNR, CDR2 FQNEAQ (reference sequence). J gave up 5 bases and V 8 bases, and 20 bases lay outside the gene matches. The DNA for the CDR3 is TGTGCCAGCGCGCGAGAGGGGGCATCGGTGCAGCGGTATGGCTACACCTTC. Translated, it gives CASAREGASVQRYGYTF.

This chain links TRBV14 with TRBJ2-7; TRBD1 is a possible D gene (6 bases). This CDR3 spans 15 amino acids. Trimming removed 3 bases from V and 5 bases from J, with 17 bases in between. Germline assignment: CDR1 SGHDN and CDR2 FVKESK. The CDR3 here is CASSQQQGPGDEQYF. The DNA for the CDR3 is TGTGCCAGCAGCCAGCAACAGGGTCCCGGAGACGAGCAGTACTTC.

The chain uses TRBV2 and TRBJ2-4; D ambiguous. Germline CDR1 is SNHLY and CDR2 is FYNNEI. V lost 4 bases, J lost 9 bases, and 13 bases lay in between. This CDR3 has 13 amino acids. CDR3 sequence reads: CASSATQVGIQYF. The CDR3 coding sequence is TGTGCCAGCAGTGCCACCCAGGTTGGCATTCAGTACTTC.

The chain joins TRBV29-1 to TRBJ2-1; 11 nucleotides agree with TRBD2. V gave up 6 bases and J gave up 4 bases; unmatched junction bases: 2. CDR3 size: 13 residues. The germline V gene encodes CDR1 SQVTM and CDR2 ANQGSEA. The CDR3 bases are TGCAGCGTCTTAGCGGGAGGGTACAATGAGCAGTTCTTC. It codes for CSVLAGGYNEQFF.